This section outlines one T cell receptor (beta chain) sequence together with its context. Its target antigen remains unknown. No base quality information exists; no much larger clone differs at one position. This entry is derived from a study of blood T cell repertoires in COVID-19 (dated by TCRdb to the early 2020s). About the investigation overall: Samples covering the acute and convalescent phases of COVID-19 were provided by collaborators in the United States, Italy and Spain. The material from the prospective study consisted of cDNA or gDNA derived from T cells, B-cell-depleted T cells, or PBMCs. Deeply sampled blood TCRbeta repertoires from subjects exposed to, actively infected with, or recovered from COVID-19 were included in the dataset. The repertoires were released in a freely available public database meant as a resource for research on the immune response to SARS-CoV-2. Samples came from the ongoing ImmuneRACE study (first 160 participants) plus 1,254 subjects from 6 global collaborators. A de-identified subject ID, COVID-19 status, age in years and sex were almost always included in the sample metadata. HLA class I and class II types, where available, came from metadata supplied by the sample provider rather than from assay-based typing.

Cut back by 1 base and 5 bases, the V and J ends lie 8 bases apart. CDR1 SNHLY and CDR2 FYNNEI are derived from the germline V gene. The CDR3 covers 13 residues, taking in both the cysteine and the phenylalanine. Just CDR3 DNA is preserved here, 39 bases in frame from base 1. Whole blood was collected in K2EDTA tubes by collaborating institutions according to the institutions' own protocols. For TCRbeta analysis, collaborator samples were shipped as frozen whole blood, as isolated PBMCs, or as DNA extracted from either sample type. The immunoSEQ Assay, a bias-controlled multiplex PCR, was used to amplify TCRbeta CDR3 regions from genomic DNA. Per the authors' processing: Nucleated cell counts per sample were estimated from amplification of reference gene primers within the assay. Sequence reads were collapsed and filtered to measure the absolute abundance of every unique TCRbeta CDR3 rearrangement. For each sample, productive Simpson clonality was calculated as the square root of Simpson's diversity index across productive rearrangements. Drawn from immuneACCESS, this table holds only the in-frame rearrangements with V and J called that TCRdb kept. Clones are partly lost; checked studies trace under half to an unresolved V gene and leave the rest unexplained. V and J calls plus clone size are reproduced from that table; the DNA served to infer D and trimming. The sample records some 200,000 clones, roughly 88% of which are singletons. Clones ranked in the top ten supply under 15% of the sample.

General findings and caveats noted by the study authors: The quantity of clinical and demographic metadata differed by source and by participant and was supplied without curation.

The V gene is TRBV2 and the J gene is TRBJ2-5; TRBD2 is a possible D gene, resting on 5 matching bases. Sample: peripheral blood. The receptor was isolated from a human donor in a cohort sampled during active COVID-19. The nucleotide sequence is TGTGCCAGCAGTGAAGTCAGGAGGGAGACCCAGTACTTC. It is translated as CASSEVRRETQYF.